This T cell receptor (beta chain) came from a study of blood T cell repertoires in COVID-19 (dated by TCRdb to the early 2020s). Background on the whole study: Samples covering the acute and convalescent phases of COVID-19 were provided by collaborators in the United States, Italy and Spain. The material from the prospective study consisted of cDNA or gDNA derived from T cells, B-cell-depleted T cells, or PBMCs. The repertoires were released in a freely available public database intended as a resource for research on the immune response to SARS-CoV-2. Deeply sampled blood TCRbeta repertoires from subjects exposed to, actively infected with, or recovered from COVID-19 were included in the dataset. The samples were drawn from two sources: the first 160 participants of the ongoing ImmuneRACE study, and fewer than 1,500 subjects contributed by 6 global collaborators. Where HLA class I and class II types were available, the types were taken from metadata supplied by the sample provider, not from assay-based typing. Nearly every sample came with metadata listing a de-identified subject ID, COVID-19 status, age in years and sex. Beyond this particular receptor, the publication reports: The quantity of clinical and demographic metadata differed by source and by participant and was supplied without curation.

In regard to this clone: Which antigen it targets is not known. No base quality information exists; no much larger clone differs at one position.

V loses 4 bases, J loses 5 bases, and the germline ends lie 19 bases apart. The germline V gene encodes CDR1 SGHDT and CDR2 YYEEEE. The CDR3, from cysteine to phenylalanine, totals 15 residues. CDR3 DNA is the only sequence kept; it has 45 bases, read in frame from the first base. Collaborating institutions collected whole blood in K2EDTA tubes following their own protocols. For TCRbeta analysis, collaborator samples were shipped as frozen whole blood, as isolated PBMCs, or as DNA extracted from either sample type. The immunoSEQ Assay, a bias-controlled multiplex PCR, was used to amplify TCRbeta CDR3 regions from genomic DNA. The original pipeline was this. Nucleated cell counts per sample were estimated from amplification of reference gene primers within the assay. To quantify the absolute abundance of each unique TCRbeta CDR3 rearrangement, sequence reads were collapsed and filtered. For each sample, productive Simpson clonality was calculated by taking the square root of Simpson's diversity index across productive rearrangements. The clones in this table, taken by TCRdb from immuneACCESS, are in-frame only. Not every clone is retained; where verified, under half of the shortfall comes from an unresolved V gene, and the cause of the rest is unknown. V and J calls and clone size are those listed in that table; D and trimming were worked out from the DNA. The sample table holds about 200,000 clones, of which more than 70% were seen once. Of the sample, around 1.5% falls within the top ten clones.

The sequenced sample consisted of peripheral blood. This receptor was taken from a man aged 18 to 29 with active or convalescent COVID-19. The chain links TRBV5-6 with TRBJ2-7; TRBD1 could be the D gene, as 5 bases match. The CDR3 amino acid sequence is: CASSPGLQGSHEQYF. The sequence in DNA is TGTGCCAGCAGCCCTGGGCTCCAGGGTTCCCACGAGCAGTACTTC.